These 32 T cell receptor beta chains originate from one sample sequenced in a study of blood T cell repertoires in COVID-19 (dated by TCRdb to the early 2020s). Libraries were prepared through the immunoSEQ multiplex PCR assay. This is the immuneACCESS table as TCRdb keeps it, with only in-frame sequences that have V and J called. A part of the clones is gone; compared with another copy, unresolved V genes explain less than half, and the rest is unexplained. For this sample there are fewer than 250,000 clones; more than 75% appear just once. 3% to 3.5% of the sample lies in the top ten. The material sequenced was peripheral blood. The receptors stem from a man between 60 and 75 years old with acute or convalescent COVID-19.

The chain carries TRBV11-1 and TRBJ2-3, with D perhaps TRBD2 (5 bases). V was pared by 1 base and J by 0 bases, with 8 bases between. CDR1 and CDR2 from the germline V gene are SGHAT and FQDESV (reference sequence). The CDR3 loop spans 15 amino acids. The CDR3 reads CASSLGRGSTDTQYF. In DNA form, the CDR3 reads TGTGCCAGCAGCTTAGGTCGGGGAAGCACAGATACGCAGTATTTT.

The chain uses TRBV28 and TRBJ2-2, with D possibly being TRBD1 (6 bases). CDR1 and CDR2 (germline): MDHEN, SYDVKM. CDR3 length: 15 amino acids. The V end lost 0 bases, the J end lost 2 bases, and 7 bases lay between the germline ends. As DNA, the CDR3 is TGTGCCAGCAGTTTATGGACAGGAAACACCGGGGAGCTGTTTTTT. Amino acid sequence: CASSLWTGNTGELFF.

The chain carries TRBV28 and TRBJ1-5, with TRBD1 matching 9 bases. The CDR3 is 20 residues long. Germline CDR1 reads MDHEN; CDR2 reads SYDVKM. The J segment lost 4 bases and the V segment lost 3 bases, leaving 19 bases of the junction unmatched. CDR3 in amino acids: CASSFTPGQGWGFGNQPQHF. In DNA form, the CDR3 reads TGTGCCAGCAGTTTCACCCCGGGACAGGGTTGGGGATTTGGTAATCAGCCCCAGCATTTT.

The CDR3, as DNA: TGTGCCAGCAGCTCTATTTTAACAGGGGTTCACGAAAAACTGTTTTTT. Its translation: CASSSILTGVHEKLFF. The rearrangement links TRBV7-9 to TRBJ1-4; 7 bases fit TRBD1. Per germline, CDR1 SEHNR and CDR2 FQNEAQ (reference sequence). The CDR3 has 16 amino acids. Trimming at V came to 4 bases and at J to 8 bases, leaving 13 bases not matched to a gene.

V is TRBV2 and J is TRBJ2-2, with TRBD2 matching over 7 bases. The V and J ends lost 3 bases and 0 bases, in that order; junction bases with no gene match: 13. The length of the CDR3 is 19 residues. The germline V gene encodes CDR1 SNHLY and CDR2 FYNNEI. The CDR3 loop reads CASSDRSVAGLANTGELFF. The CDR3 bases are TGTGCCAGCAGTGATAGGTCGGTAGCGGGTCTCGCGAACACCGGGGAGCTGTTTTTT. Based on the CDR3 plus reference TRBV2 and TRBJ2-2, the full variable domain is EPEVTQTPSHQVTQMGQEVILRCVPISNHLYFYWYRQILGQKVEFLVSFYNNEISEKSEIFDDQFSVERPDGSNFTLKIRSTKLEDSAMYFCASSDRSVAGLANTGELFFGEGSRLTVL.

The J gene is TRBJ2-1, the V gene TRBV9; 13 bases line up with TRBD2. Per the germline V gene, CDR1 is SGDLS and CDR2 is YYNGEE. V lost 4 bases, J lost 8 bases, and 9 bases stayed unmatched. This CDR3 is built from 16 residues. Written as DNA, the CDR3 is TGTGCCAGCAGCCCGACCGGGACTAGCGGGGTATATGAGCAGTTCTTC. Translation gives CASSPTGTSGVYEQFF.

A few counts support this clone. The chain has TRBV5-1 and TRBJ1-1, with TRBD1 matching 8 bases. The germline CDR1 and CDR2 sequences are SGHRS and YFSETQ. The J segment lost 5 bases and the V segment lost 1 base, leaving 7 bases of the junction unmatched. This CDR3 comprises 15 residues. The CDR3 DNA is TGCGCCAGCAGCTTGATCGGACAGGGTAATACTGAAGCTTTCTTT. Residues: CASSLIGQGNTEAFF. The whole variable domain, remainder taken from reference TRBV5-1 and TRBJ1-1, is KAGVTQTPRYLIKTRGQQVTLSCSPISGHRSVSWYQQTPGQGLQFLFEYFSETQRNKGNFPGRFSGRQFSNSRSEMNVSTLELGDSALYLCASSLIGQGNTEAFFGQGTRLTVV.

This clone was seen a handful of times. This chain uses TRBV9 with TRBJ1-4; D is undetermined. The CDR3 has 15 residues. Looked up from germline, CDR1 is SGDLS and CDR2 is YYNGEE. With 0 bases removed from V and 6 bases from J, the gap between germline ends came to 12 bases. The CDR3 DNA sequence: TGTGCCAGCAGCGTAGCCCTCCCCGGAGATGAAAAACTGTTTTTT. It specifies CASSVALPGDEKLFF.

This rearrangement joins TRBV7-3 to TRBJ2-1, with a possible D match to TRBD2 (6 bases). Trimming pared 5 bases from V and 0 bases from J, leaving 11 bases between. The CDR3 length is 15 residues. Germline-derived CDR1 and CDR2 are SGHTA and FQGTGA. CDR3 in amino acids: CASSPFGGSYNEQFF. The CDR3 nucleotides read TGTGCCAGCAGCCCCTTCGGGGGCTCCTACAATGAGCAGTTCTTC.

The J gene is TRBJ2-7, the V gene TRBV3-1 (or the pseudogene TRBV3-2), with D maybe TRBD1 (6 bases). Germline V lookup: CDR1 LGHDT, CDR2 YNNKEL (reference sequence). The V end lost 1 base, the J end lost 5 bases, and 15 bases lay between the germline ends. This CDR3 comprises 15 residues. CDR3 sequence: CASSQASAGVHEQYF. The CDR3 coding sequence is TGTGCCAGCAGCCAAGCGTCGGCAGGGGTCCACGAGCAGTACTTC.

V is TRBV5-3 and J is TRBJ1-3, with TRBD1 as a possible D gene (5 bases). TRBV5-3 has ORF status, its function being uncertain. The V and J ends lost 0 bases and 0 bases respectively, with 16 bases between them. The length of the CDR3 is 18 residues. The CDR3: CARSLGQTHTHSGNTIYF. Written as DNA, the CDR3 is TGTGCCAGAAGCTTGGGACAGACCCATACTCACTCTGGAAACACCATATATTTT.

The J gene is TRBJ2-7, the V gene TRBV23-1; 7 bases are a match to TRBD1. TRBV23-1 is an ORF, with its function uncertain. Trimming removed 2 bases from V and 2 bases from J; junction bases left unmatched: 3. CDR3 size: 14 residues. Written as DNA, the CDR3 is TGCGCCAGCAGTCAACAGGGGGAGACCTACGAGCAGTACTTC. As protein: CASSQQGETYEQYF.

CDR3 residues: CASSPPDSLPIYGYTF. The CDR3 DNA reads TGTGCCAGCAGCCCCCCCGACTCCCTCCCGATCTATGGCTACACCTTC. The rearrangement uses TRBV7-9 and TRBJ1-2; D unresolved. Germline CDR1 reads SEHNR; CDR2 reads FQNEAQ (reference sequence). V was cut by 5 bases and J by 4 bases, with 20 bases left in between. The CDR3 runs to 16 residues.

This sequence joins TRBV19 and TRBJ1-5, with D hard to call. Germline V lookup: CDR1 LNHDA, CDR2 SQIVND (reference sequence). The V gene lost 2 bases and the J gene lost 2 bases, with 10 bases spanning the gap. The CDR3 has 15 residues. In DNA form, the CDR3 reads TGTGCCAGTAGTATACGGGGAATCGGCAATCAGCCCCAGCATTTT. It encodes CASSIRGIGNQPQHF.

This chain uses TRBV27 with TRBJ1-4; D is unresolved. The CDR3 spans 15 residues. With 5 bases removed from V and 0 bases from J, the gap between germline ends came to 10 bases. Germline V gene sequence: CDR1 MNHEY, CDR2 SMNVEV (reference sequence). The CDR3 region has the DNA TGTGCCAGCAGTCCCCGACTCTCAACTAATGAAAAACTGTTTTTT. It specifies CASSPRLSTNEKLFF.

V is TRBV18 and J is TRBJ1-2, with D perhaps matching TRBD1 (6 bases). The V gene's germline CDR1 is KGHSH and CDR2 LQKENI. The CDR3 is 14 amino acids. Trimming took 3 bases from V and 4 from J, leaving 12 bases between them. CDR3: CASSPALQGYGYTF. DNA of the CDR3: TGTGCCAGCTCACCGGCCCTACAGGGCTATGGCTACACCTTC.

The chain couples TRBV24-1 to TRBJ1-2; D is perhaps TRBD1 (6 bases). CDR3 size: 12 residues. V lost 9 bases, J lost 4 bases, and 11 bases lay in between. CDR1 and CDR2 from the germline V gene are KGHDR and SFDVKD. CDR3 region: CATFNRAYGYTF. In DNA, the CDR3 is TGTGCCACCTTTAACAGGGCCTATGGCTACACCTTC.

The chain recombines TRBV7-9 with TRBJ2-7, with 7 nucleotides matching TRBD1. The germline gives CDR1 SEHNR, CDR2 FQNEAQ (reference sequence). The ends lost 5 bases at V and 0 bases at J; junction bases unmatched: 10. The CDR3 consists of 16 residues. For the CDR3, the DNA is TGTGCCAGCAGCCCCCAGACAGGGACGGGCTCCTACGAGCAGTACTTC. This encodes CASSPQTGTGSYEQYF. Drawing the rest from reference TRBV7-9 and TRBJ2-7, the complete variable domain is DTGVSQNPRHKITKRGQNVTFRCDPISEHNRLYWYRQTLGQGPEFLTYFQNEAQLEKSRLLSDRFSAERPKGSFSTLEIQRTEQGDSAMYLCASSPQTGTGSYEQYFGPGTRLTVT.

The chain employs TRBV29-1 and TRBJ2-1, with TRBD2 identical over 10 bases. Losses at the gene ends were 6 bases for V and 7 bases for J; bases not matched to a gene: 18. The germline V gene encodes CDR1 SQVTM and CDR2 ANQGSEA. The CDR3 extends over 17 amino acids. The CDR3 is CSVQGPAGGPLENEQFF. The CDR3 DNA is TGCAGCGTGCAAGGACCAGCGGGGGGGCCATTGGAGAATGAGCAGTTCTTC.

V is TRBV6-4 and J is TRBJ2-1; 9 bases are a match to TRBD1. J was trimmed by 3 bases and V by 0 bases; bases with no gene match: 9. Per the germline V gene, CDR1 is MRHNA and CDR2 is SNTAGT. The CDR3 sequence is 18 residues long. The chain's CDR3 is CASSDSSLRTGDYNEQFF. The DNA for the CDR3 is TGTGCCAGCAGTGACTCGAGCTTGCGGACAGGGGACTACAATGAGCAGTTCTTC.

This CDR3 is CASSSPSGGKNEQFF. CDR3 bases: TGTGCCAGCAGTTCGCCTAGCGGGGGGAAGAATGAGCAGTTCTTC. The chain is built from TRBV28 and TRBJ2-1; 11 bases fit TRBD2. V shed 4 bases, J shed 7 bases, and the junction held 6 bases outside the gene matches. Looked up from germline, CDR1 is MDHEN and CDR2 is SYDVKM. The CDR3 totals 15 residues.

The chain employs TRBV6-2 or TRBV6-3 and TRBJ1-2; D ambiguous. In germline, CDR1 is MNHEY, CDR2 SVGEGT. The CDR3 has 15 residues. Trimming removed 2 bases from V and 0 bases from J, with 10 bases in between. The CDR3 sequence is CASSYAWTPNYGYTF. The CDR3 DNA reads as TGTGCCAGCAGTTACGCGTGGACTCCTAACTATGGCTACACCTTC.

The chain employs TRBV11-2 and TRBJ2-7; D ambiguous. V lost 4 bases and J 0 bases, leaving 16 bases between the germline ends. Germline assignment: CDR1 SGHAT and CDR2 FQNNGV. The length of the CDR3 is 16 residues. The CDR3 nucleotides are TGTGCCAGCAGCTCCTTTCGGGTCCCCAGCTCCTACGAGCAGTACTTC. Translated, it gives CASSSFRVPSSYEQYF.

The genes are TRBV27 and TRBJ1-6; 8 bases line up with TRBD1. Germline V gives CDR1 MNHEY, CDR2 SMNVEV (reference sequence). J was trimmed by 6 bases and V by 5 bases; bases with no gene match: 6. The CDR3 is 15 residues long. Written as DNA, the CDR3 is TGTGCCAGCAGTCACGACAGGGGAGGTAATTCACCCCTCCACTTT. It translates to CASSHDRGGNSPLHF.

This rearrangement joins TRBV5-1 to TRBJ2-3; D is unclear. CDR1 and CDR2 (germline): SGHRS, YFSETQ. V dropped 4 bases and J dropped 2 bases, with 8 bases sitting between them. The CDR3 runs 13 residues. CDR3 DNA sequence: TGCGCCAGCAGCATCGGTCACACAGATACGCAGTATTTT. This gives the protein CASSIGHTDTQYF.

J is TRBJ2-7 and V is TRBV9; 8 bases map to TRBD1. V dropped 0 bases and J dropped 5; count of bases not matched to a gene: 1. CDR3 length: 13 amino acids. The germline gives CDR1 SGDLS, CDR2 YYNGEE. The CDR3 here is CASSVAQGDEQYF. DNA of the CDR3: TGTGCCAGCAGCGTAGCACAGGGGGACGAGCAGTACTTC.

V is TRBV11-2 and J is TRBJ2-7; TRBD2 matches at 10 bases. Germline V gene lookup returns CDR1 SGHAT and CDR2 FQNNGV. The CDR3 totals 17 residues. V dropped 5 bases and J dropped 0; count of bases not matched to a gene: 10. The CDR3 protein is CASSAGPLAGGSYEQYF. In DNA, the CDR3 is TGTGCCAGCAGCGCCGGACCATTAGCGGGGGGCTCCTACGAGCAGTACTTC.

V gene TRBV2 combines with J gene TRBJ1-4; 7 positions match TRBD1. V lost 8 bases to trimming and J lost 5 bases; unmatched junction nucleotides: 5. This CDR3 comprises 13 residues. Germline CDR1 and CDR2: SNHLY and FYNNEI. The CDR3 spells CASQQGQNEKLFF. DNA for the CDR3: TGTGCCAGCCAACAGGGGCAGAATGAAAAACTGTTTTTT.

The V and J genes are TRBV9 and TRBJ2-7; 8 nucleotides align to TRBD1. V was pared by 2 bases and J by 3 bases, with 10 bases of the junction left unmatched. Germline assignment: CDR1 SGDLS and CDR2 YYNGEE. This CDR3 comprises 16 residues. This CDR3 reads CASSVAPGQAIYEQYF. The CDR3 region has the DNA TGTGCCAGCAGCGTGGCGCCGGGACAGGCGATCTACGAGCAGTACTTC.

The J gene is TRBJ1-4, the V gene TRBV3-1 (or the pseudogene TRBV3-2); D not resolved. Between the trimmed V and J ends, which lost 0 bases and 3 bases, there was a span of 8 bases. The CDR3 consists of 15 residues. The germline V gene encodes CDR1 LGHDT and CDR2 YNNKEL (reference sequence). The CDR3 sequence is CASSQDGWANEKLFF. CDR3 in DNA: TGTGCCAGCAGCCAAGACGGGTGGGCTAATGAAAAACTGTTTTTT.

This chain links TRBV19 with TRBJ2-7, with TRBD2 as a possible D gene (5 bases). The CDR3 contains 10 residues. In germline, CDR1 is LNHDA, CDR2 SQIVND (reference sequence). Between the trimmed V and J ends, which lost 9 bases and 3 bases, there was a span of 6 bases. In DNA, the CDR3 is TGTGCCAGCGGGGACTACGAGCAGTACTTC. This codes for CASGDYEQYF.

The chain joins TRBV11-3 to TRBJ1-1; no firm D call. Per germline, CDR1 SGHNT and CDR2 YENEEA. The CDR3 is 13 residues long. Trimming shortened V by 2 bases and J by 4 bases, and 8 bases separated the two germline ends. The DNA of the CDR3 is TGTGCCAGCAGCTTATACTCGGGCACTGAAGCTTTCTTT. Translated, it gives CASSLYSGTEAFF. The variable domain in full, with the rest retrieved from reference TRBV11-3 and TRBJ1-1, is EAGVVQSPRYKIIEKKQPVAFWCNPISGHNTLYWYLQNLGQGPELLIRYENEEAVDDSQLPKDRFSAERLKGVDSTLKIQPAELGDSAVYLCASSLYSGTEAFFGQGTRLTVV.